This TCR beta chain was observed in a study of blood T cell repertoires in COVID-19. Across the study: Sites in the United States, Italy and Spain provided acute and convalescent COVID-19 samples. PBMCs, B-cell-depleted T cells, or T cells provided the cDNA or gDNA that made up the material.

Original processing notes: Counts of nucleated cells, estimated from reference gene primer amplification, were obtained. TCRdb keeps only in-frame clones here, not all; method: immunoSEQ multiplex PCR. The DNA was the basis for D and trimming; V, J and clone size are from that table. The profile shows around 68,000 clones, 80% to 90% of them singletons. The ends were cut back, 5 bases at V and 7 bases at J, with 14 bases in the middle. The CDR3 has 13 residues. Germline CDR1 SNHLY, CDR2 FYNNEI. This receptor was taken from a man in his forties or fifties with active COVID-19. Sequenced material: peripheral blood. The chain is built from TRBV2 and TRBJ1-2; tentative D call: TRBD1 (6 bases). The CDR3 region has the DNA TGTGCCAGCAGTCCTGGACAGTTTTTTGGCTACACCTTC. This sequence encodes CASSPGQFFGYTF.